These 13 T cell receptor beta chains share one sample of origin, sequenced in a study of T cells in Graves' hyperthyroidism and ophthalmopathy. TCR beta CDR3 sequences were amplified from RNA transcripts. The HTBI primer set drove a first-round RT-PCR of the TCR CDR3. TCRdb re-called the multiplex PCR reads through MiXCR, storing one row per CDR3 protein. The table includes 300,000 to 400,000 distinct CDR3 sequences, roughly 15% detected once. The specimen sequenced was blood. The source is a woman aged 25-40 years with Graves' ophthalmopathy.

This chain connects TRBV9 to TRBJ1-2; the D is unclear. CDR1 and CDR2 (germline): SGDLS, YYNGEE. Trimming shortened V by 0 bases and J by 3 bases, and 12 bases separated the two germline ends. The CDR3 totals 15 residues. The CDR3 protein is CASSVAPGKDYGYTF. CDR3 coding DNA: TGTGCCAGCAGCGTAGCTCCCGGTAAAGACTATGGCTACACCTTC.

This chain links TRBV19 with TRBJ2-3; the match to TRBD2 covers 9 bases. Germline V gives CDR1 LNHDA, CDR2 SQIVND (reference sequence). After removal of 5 bases from V and 2 bases from J, the junction contained 11 bases not matched to a gene. The CDR3 length is 17 residues. CDR3 sequence (DNA): TGTGCCAGTAGTGCGGACCGACTAGCGGTTCTCACAGATACGCAGTATTTT. Translating it yields CASSADRLAVLTDTQYF. Full variable domain (remainder filled in from reference TRBV19 and TRBJ2-3): DGGITQSPKYLFRKEGQNVTLSCEQNLNHDAMYWYRQDPGQGLRLIYYSQIVNDFQKGDIAEGYSVSREKKESFPLTVTSAQKNPTAFYLCASSADRLAVLTDTQYFGPGTRLTVL.

This clonotype was observed many times. The chain uses TRBV6-1 and TRBJ2-5; no clear D gene. The ends were cut back, 0 bases at V and 3 bases at J, with 11 bases in the middle. There are 15 residues in the CDR3. Per germline, CDR1 MNHNS and CDR2 SASEGT. The CDR3 DNA follows: TGTGCCAGCAGTGAAGCGCCAACAGTTGAAGAGACCCAGTACTTC. This translates into CASSEAPTVEETQYF.

This clonotype occurred many times. The V gene is TRBV12-3 or TRBV12-4, the J gene TRBJ1-2; no clear D gene. V was cut by 1 base and J by 4 bases, with 13 bases left in between. The CDR3 runs to 15 residues. CDR3 sequence: CASSLDFGDSYGYTF. The CDR3 region has the DNA TGTGCCAGCAGTTTAGATTTCGGGGATTCCTATGGCTACACCTTC.

The chain has TRBV30 and TRBJ1-5; no definite D call. Trimming removed 4 bases at V and 6 bases at J, with 10 bases between. Per germline, CDR1 GTSNPN and CDR2 SVGIG (reference sequence). The CDR3 spans 12 residues. The CDR3 nucleotides read TGTGCCTGGAATCACTTGTCTCAGCCCCAGCATTTT. Its translation is CAWNHLSQPQHF. Using reference TRBV30 and TRBJ1-5 for the parts outside the CDR3, the full variable domain is SQTIHQWPATLVQPVGSPLSLECTVEGTSNPNLYWYRQAAGRGLQLLFYSVGIGQISSEVPQNLSASRPQDRQFILSSKKLLLSDSGFYLCAWNHLSQPQHFGDGTRLSIL.

In this sample, this clonotype turned up many times. The chain links TRBV6-2 or TRBV6-3 to TRBJ1-1, with TRBD1 as a possible D gene (5 bases). The CDR3 length is 16 residues. Trimming shortened V by 4 bases and J by 1 base, and 16 bases separated the two germline ends. Germline CDR1 is MNHEY and CDR2 is SVGEGT. For the CDR3, the DNA is TGTGCCAGCAGTTCTCCCAAGGGGAAGAGGAACACTGAAGCTTTCTTT. Protein product: CASSSPKGKRNTEAFF.

This clonotype has just a few counts. The V and J genes are TRBV2 and TRBJ2-1; 12 bases agree with TRBD1. The germline gives CDR1 SNHLY, CDR2 FYNNEI. The CDR3 runs 15 residues. V was clipped by 4 bases and J by 5 bases; unmatched bases: 3. The CDR3 nucleotides are TGTGCCAGCAGTGGGGACAGGGGGCGAGACAATGAGCAGTTCTTC. This gives the protein CASSGDRGRDNEQFF.

The chain recombines TRBV13 with TRBJ1-5; D not certain. From germline, CDR1 is PRHDT and CDR2 FYEKMQ (reference sequence). Trimming shortened V by 4 bases and J by 8 bases, and 9 bases separated the two germline ends. This CDR3 spans 12 amino acids. Written as DNA, the CDR3 is TGTGCCAGCAGCTCCTGGGGTAAGCCCCAGCATTTT. The encoded protein is CASSSWGKPQHF.

This sequence joins TRBV20-1 and TRBJ2-1, with 8 bases lining up with TRBD2. V lost 1 base, J lost 8 bases, and 7 bases stayed unmatched. The CDR3 runs to 14 residues. Per the germline V gene, CDR1 is DFQATT and CDR2 is SNEGSKA (reference sequence). The CDR3 loop is CSARAGGLADEQFF. CDR3 DNA sequence: TGCAGTGCTAGAGCGGGGGGGCTAGCGGATGAGCAGTTCTTC.

In this sample, this clonotype turned up many times. The genes are TRBV6-1 and TRBJ1-2; 8 nucleotides line up with TRBD1. The V gene end was trimmed by 6 bases and the J gene end by 7 bases; junction bases not matched to a gene: 10. Germline loops: CDR1 MNHNS, CDR2 SASEGT. CDR3 size: 14 residues. The DNA for the CDR3 is TGTGCCAGCAGAATACAGGGGGGTGTCTTTGGCTACACCTTC. Translation: CASRIQGGVFGYTF.

The table lists this clonotype with many counts. The V and J genes are TRBV11-2 and TRBJ1-6; D unresolved. This CDR3 has 12 amino acids. Trimming took off 1 base at V and 11 bases at J, with 6 bases between the two ends. The germline gives CDR1 SGHAT, CDR2 FQNNGV. The DNA of the CDR3 is TGTGCCAGCAGCTTAGGCGGCCCACCCCTCCACTTT. Its protein is CASSLGGPPLHF.

The sample holds many counts of this clonotype. The chain employs TRBV28 and TRBJ2-3; TRBD2 is a possible D gene (6 bases). Germline CDR1 reads MDHEN; CDR2 reads SYDVKM. Trimming pared 5 bases from V and 2 bases from J, leaving 14 bases between. This CDR3 is built from 15 residues. CDR3 sequence (DNA): TGTGCCAGCAGTACTGGGACTGAGGCCACAGATACGCAGTATTTT. Its protein product is CASSTGTEATDTQYF.

This clonotype appeared many times. This sequence joins TRBV20-1 and TRBJ2-7, with 7 bases matching TRBD2. The CDR3 length is 15 residues. CDR1 DFQATT and CDR2 SNEGSKA come from the germline V gene (reference sequence). With 4 bases clipped from V and 1 base from J, the junction kept 10 bases outside the gene matches. This CDR3 reads CSAMAGDVSSYEQYF. The CDR3 DNA reads TGCAGTGCTATGGCGGGGGACGTATCGTCCTACGAGCAGTACTTC.